This T cell receptor (beta chain) stems from a study of T cell changes during pregnancy in multiple sclerosis (dated by TCRdb to the late 2010s). Broadly, across the study: In women with multiple sclerosis, the researchers looked at how the T cell repertoire shifted as pregnancy progressed.

On this clone: Its cognate antigen has yet to be identified. Base qualities are not at hand, and no much larger clone is one base apart.

The method behind the library was the immunoSEQ multiplex PCR assay. TCRdb stores this immuneACCESS table with in-frame sequences only. Part of the clones is absent; in the studies checked, under half of the shortfall reflects unresolved V genes, and no reason is known for the rest. Within this sample are fewer than 70,000 clones, with approximately 90% of them counted one time only. Over 4% of the sample is held by the ten biggest clonotypes. Between the V and J ends, shortened by 0 bases and 11 bases respectively, the junction contains 10 bases. The germline V gene yields LGHNA for CDR1 and YNFKEQ for CDR2. Measured from the cysteine to the phenylalanine, the CDR3 is 12 residues long. The entry retains the CDR3 DNA only, 36 bases that are in frame from base 1.

The TCR sequence derives from a human donor whose cells served as feeder cells for cultures in a pregnancy study. The sequencing input was peripheral blood from another person, used as feeder cells. The sequence joins TRBV4-2 to TRBJ1-1; no D gene call is confident. The nucleotides are TGTGCCAGCAGCCAAGATTCCGAGTTGGCTTTCTTT. This is translated as CASSQDSELAFF.